In its sample, the clone carrying this TCR beta chain was seen many times. Its target is unknown. The CDR3 contains 14 residues. Germline lookup yields CDR1 SQVTM and CDR2 ANQGSEA. Trimming stripped 1 base from V and 5 bases from J, with 14 bases between. This sample was taken from a study of tumor and adjacent non-tumor tissue in lung cancer. Findings of the study overall: Tumor repertoires had a smaller top 100 clone share than normal lung. Tumor tissue had significantly higher TCR diversity than normal lung. Higher tumor TCR diversity was associated with shorter survival.

Three rounds of nested PCR, following a modified ARM-PCR protocol, produced the TCRbeta library. In TCRdb, the multiplex PCR reads were re-called with MiXCR into one record per CDR3 protein. The sample holds 200,000 to 250,000 distinct CDR3 sequences, about two thirds seen once. This sample's RNA came from whole unsorted tissue. Chemotherapy-naive patients with new lung cancer underwent thoracic surgery in China, August–late 2014. This clonotype was obtained from a man in his 60s with non-small cell lung cancer. The sample taken for sequencing was lung tumor tissue. V usage is TRBV29-1 and J usage is TRBJ1-1; D gene uncertain. The DNA of the CDR3 is TGCAGCGTTGAAGGGCTTTTCCAAGGAACTGAAGCTTTCTTT. It encodes CSVEGLFQGTEAFF.